This T cell receptor (beta chain) was found in a study of early T cells in non-severe SARS-CoV-2 infection. MiXCR was run by TCRdb on the 5' RACE reads, yielding one entry per CDR3 protein. Of about 50,000 distinct CDR3 sequences in the sample, about 10% were seen once. In its sample, this clonotype was seen many times. Trimming removed 5 bases from V and 2 bases from J, with 9 bases in between. CDR1 LNHDA and CDR2 SQIVND come from the germline V gene (reference sequence). This CDR3 contains 13 residues. Sequenced sample: whole blood. The V gene is TRBV19, the J gene TRBJ2-5; perhaps TRBD2 as D (6 bases). This TCR derives from an adult who was a healthcare worker with PCR-confirmed SARS-CoV-2 infection or an uninfected control (not recorded which). CDR3 sequence reads: CASSWAGQETQYF. CDR3 DNA: TGTGCCAGTAGTTGGGCGGGACAAGAGACCCAGTACTTC.